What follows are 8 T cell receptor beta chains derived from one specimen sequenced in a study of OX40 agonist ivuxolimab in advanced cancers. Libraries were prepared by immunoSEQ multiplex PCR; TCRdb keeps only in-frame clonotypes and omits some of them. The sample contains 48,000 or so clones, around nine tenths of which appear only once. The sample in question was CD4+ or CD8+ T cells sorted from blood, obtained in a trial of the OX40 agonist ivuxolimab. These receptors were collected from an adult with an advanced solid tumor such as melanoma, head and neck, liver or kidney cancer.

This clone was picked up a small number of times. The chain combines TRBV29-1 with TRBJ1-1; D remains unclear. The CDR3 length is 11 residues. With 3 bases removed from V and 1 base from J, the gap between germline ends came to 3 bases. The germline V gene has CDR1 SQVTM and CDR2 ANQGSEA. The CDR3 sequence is CSVDGNTEAFF. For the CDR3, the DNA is TGCAGCGTTGATGGGAACACTGAAGCTTTCTTT.

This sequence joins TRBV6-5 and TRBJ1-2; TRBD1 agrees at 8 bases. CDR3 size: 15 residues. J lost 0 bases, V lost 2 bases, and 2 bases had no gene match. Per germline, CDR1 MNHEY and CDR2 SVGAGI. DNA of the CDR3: TGTGCCAGCAGTTACACAGGGGGATCTAACTATGGCTACACCTTC. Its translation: CASSYTGGSNYGYTF.

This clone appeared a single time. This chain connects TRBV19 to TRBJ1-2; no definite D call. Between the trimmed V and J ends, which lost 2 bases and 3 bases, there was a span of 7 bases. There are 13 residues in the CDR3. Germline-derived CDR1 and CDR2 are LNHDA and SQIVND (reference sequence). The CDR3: CASSIIGYYGYTF. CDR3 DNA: TGTGCCAGTAGTATAATCGGGTACTATGGCTACACCTTC.

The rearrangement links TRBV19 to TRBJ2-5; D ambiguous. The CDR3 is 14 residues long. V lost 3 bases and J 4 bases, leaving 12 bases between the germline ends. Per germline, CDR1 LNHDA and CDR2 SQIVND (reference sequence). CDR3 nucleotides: TGTGCCAGTAGTATCTCGCCGGGTGCAGAGACCCAGTACTTC. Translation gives CASSISPGAETQYF.

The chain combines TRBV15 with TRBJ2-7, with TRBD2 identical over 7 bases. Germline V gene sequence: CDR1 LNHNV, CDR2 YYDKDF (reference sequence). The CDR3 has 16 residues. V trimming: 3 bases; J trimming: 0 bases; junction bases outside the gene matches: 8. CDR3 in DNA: TGTGCCACCAGCAGTAGGGAGGGGCCTGTCTCCTACGAGCAGTACTTC. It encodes CATSSREGPVSYEQYF.

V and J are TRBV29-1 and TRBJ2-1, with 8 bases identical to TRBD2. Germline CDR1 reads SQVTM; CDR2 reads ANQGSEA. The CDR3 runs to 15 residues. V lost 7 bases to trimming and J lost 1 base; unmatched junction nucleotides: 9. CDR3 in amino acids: CSAPAGASSYNEQFF. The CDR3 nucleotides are TGCAGCGCCCCAGCGGGAGCCTCTTCCTACAATGAGCAGTTCTTC.

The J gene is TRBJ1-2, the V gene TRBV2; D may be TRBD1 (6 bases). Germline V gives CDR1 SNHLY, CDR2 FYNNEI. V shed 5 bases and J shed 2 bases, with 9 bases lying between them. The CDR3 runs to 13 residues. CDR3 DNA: TGTGCCAGCAGTTTACAGGGCAACTATGGCTACACCTTC. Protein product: CASSLQGNYGYTF.

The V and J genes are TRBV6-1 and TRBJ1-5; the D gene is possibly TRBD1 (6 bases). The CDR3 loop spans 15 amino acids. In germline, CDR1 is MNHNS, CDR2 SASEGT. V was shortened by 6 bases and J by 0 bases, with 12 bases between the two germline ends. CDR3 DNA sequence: TGTGCCAGCAGGGGGACACCCTATAGCAATCAGCCCCAGCATTTT. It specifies CASRGTPYSNQPQHF.